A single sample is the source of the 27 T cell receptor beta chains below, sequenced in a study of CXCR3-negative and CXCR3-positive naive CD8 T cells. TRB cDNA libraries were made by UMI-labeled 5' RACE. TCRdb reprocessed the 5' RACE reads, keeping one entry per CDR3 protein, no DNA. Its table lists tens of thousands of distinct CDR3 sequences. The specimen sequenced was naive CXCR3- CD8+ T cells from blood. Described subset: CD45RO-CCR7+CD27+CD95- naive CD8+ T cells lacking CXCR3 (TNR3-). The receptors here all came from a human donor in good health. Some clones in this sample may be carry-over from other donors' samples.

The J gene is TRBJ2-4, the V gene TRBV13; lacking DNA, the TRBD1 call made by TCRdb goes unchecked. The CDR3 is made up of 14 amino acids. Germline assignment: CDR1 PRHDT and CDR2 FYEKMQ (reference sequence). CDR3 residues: CASSPPGRRNIQYF.

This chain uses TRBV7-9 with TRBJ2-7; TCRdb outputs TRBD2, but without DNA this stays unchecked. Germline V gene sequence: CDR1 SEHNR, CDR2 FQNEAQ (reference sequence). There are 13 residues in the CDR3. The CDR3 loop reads CATRGGLAYEQYF.

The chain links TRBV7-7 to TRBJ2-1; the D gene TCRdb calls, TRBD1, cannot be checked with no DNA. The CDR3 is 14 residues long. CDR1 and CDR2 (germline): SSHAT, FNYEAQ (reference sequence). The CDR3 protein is CASSLARTGNEQFF.

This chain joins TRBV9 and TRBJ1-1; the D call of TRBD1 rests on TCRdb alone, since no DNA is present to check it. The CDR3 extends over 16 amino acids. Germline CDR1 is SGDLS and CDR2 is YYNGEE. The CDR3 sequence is CASSAPLTGVGTEAFF.

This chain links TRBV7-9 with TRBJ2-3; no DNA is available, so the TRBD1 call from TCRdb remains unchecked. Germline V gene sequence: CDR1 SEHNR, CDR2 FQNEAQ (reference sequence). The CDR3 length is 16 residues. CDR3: CASSPEGQGITDTQYF.

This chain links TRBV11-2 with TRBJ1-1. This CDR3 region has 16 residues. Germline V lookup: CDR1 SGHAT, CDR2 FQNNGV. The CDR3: CASSLGLGPPTTEAFF.

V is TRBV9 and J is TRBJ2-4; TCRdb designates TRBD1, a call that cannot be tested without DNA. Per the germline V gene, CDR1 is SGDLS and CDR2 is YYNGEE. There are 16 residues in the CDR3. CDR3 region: CASSVGGAGAKNIQYF.

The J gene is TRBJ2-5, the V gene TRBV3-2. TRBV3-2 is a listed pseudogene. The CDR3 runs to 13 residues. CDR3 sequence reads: CASSPGTQETQYF.

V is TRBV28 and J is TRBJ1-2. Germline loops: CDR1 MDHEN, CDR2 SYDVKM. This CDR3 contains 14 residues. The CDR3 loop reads CASSLVGYDYGYTF.

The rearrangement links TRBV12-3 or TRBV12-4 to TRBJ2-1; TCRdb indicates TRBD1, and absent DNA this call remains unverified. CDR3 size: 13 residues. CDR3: CASSFDGRNEQFF.

CDR3 amino acids: CDDNLRGERHYGYTF. V is TRBV12-3 or TRBV12-4 and J is TRBJ1-2. The CDR3 is 15 residues long.

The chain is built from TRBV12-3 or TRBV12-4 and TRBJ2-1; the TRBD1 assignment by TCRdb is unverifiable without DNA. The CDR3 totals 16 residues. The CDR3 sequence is CASSTPGGPTYNEQFF.

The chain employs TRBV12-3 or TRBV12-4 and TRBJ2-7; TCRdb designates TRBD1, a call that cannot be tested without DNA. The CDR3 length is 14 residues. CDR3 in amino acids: CASSSTGVLIEQYF.

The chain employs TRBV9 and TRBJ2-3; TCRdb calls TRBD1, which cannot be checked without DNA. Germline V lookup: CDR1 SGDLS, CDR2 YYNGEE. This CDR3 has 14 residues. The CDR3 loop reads CATGPTGGTDTQYF.

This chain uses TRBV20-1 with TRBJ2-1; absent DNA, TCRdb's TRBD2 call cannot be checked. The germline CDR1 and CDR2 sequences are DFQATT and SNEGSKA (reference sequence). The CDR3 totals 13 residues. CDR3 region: CSALAGLFYEQFF.

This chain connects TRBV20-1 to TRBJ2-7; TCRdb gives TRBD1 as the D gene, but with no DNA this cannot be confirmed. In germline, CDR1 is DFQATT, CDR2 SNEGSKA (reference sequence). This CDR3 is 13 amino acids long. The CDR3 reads CSARTGGPYEQYF.

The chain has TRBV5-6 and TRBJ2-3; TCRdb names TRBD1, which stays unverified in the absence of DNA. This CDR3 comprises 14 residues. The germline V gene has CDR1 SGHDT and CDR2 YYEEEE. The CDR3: CASSLVGTDNTQYF.

The chain's CDR3 is CASRPLAGGRYNEQFF. The chain joins TRBV6-2 or TRBV6-3 to TRBJ2-1; TCRdb lists TRBD2, though no DNA is available to test this call. This CDR3 region has 16 residues. CDR1 and CDR2 from the germline V gene are MNHEY and SVGEGT.

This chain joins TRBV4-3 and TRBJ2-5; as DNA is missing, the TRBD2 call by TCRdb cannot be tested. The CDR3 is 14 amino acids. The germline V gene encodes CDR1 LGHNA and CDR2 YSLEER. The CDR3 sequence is CASSQGTFKETQYF.

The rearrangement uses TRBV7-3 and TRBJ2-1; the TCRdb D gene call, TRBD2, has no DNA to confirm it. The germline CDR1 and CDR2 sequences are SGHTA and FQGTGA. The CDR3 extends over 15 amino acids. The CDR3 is CASSNIAGGFNEQFF.

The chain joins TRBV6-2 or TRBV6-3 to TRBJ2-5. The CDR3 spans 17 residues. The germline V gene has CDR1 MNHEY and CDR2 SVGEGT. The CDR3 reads CASSYSRRGVSQETQYF.

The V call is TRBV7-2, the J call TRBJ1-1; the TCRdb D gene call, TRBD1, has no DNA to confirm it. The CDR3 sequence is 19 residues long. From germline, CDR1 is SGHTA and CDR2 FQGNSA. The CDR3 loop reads CASSLVGTARIAMNTEAFF. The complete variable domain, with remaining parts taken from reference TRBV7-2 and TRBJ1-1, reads GAGVSQSPSNKVTEKGKDVELRCDPISGHTALYWYRQSLGQGLEFLIYFQGNSAPDKSGLPSDRFSAERTGGSVSTLTIQRTQQEDSAVYLCASSLVGTARIAMNTEAFFGQGTRLTVV.

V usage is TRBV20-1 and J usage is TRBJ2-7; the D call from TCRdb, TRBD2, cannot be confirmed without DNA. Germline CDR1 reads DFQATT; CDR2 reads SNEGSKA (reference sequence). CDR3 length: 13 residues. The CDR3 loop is CSARSSGTYEQYF.

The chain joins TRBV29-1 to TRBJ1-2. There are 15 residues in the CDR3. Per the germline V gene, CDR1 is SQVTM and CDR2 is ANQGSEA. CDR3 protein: CSVPHLQQDLYGYTF.

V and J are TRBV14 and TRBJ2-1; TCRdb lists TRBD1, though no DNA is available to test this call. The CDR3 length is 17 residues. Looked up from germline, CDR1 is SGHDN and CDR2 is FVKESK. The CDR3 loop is CASSQLISWDDQNEQFF.

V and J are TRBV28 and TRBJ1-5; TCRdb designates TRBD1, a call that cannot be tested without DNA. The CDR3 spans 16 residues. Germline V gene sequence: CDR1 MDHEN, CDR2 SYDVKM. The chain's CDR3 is CASSTDLGRENQPQHF.

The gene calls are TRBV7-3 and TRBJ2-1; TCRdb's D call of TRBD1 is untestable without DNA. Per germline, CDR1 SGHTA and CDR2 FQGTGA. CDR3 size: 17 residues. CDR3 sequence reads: CASSSPRDGSSYNEQFF.